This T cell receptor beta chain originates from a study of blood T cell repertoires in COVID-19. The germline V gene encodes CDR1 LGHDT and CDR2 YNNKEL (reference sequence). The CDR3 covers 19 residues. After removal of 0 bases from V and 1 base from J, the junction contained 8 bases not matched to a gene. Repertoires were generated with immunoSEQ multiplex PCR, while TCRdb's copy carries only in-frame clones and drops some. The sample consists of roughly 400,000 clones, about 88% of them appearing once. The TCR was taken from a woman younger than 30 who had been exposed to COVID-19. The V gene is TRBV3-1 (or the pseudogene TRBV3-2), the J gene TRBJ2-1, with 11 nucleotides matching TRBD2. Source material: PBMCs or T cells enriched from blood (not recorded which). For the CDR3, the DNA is TGTGCCAGCAGCCAAGATCCAATAGCGGGAGGGCTTTCCTACAATGAGCAGTTCTTC. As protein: CASSQDPIAGGLSYNEQFF.